This TCR beta chain was found in a study of cytomegalovirus exposure and HLA in healthy donors. Germline CDR1 is SGHRS and CDR2 is YFSETQ. The CDR3 runs to 14 residues. The ends were cut back, 0 bases at V and 3 bases at J, with 8 bases in the middle. Study-wide points: As confirmed in vitro, a few CMV-associated chains were specific for CMV antigens. In a later analysis, V- and J-gene trimming of beta chains associated with a DCLRE1C missense variant, replicated independently. Highest at DRB1 and lowest at HLA-C, TCR association rates differed among HLA loci in a later analysis.

As regards this clone: Its antigen is undetermined.

A multiplex PCR was run with 60 Vbeta primers and 13 Jbeta primers. Profiling relied on immunoSEQ multiplex PCR, and the TCRdb table lists in-frame clones only, not all of them. The sample yields 150,000 to 200,000 clones, 80% seen once. Sequencing was done on a sample of PBMCs. The rearrangement links TRBV5-1 to TRBJ2-3; D gene ambiguous. The sequence derives from a man aged 25-45 years in good health and CMV-seropositive. The CDR3 region is CASSLGSQTDTQYF. CDR3 in DNA: TGCGCCAGCAGCTTGGGTAGCCAAACAGATACGCAGTATTTT.